This TCR beta chain is drawn from a study of blood T cell repertoires in COVID-19 (dated by TCRdb to the early 2020s). As for the study more broadly: Samples from collaborators originated in the United States, Italy and Spain and spanned both the acute and convalescent phases of COVID-19. The material from the prospective study consisted of cDNA or gDNA derived from T cells, B-cell-depleted T cells, or PBMCs. The dataset comprised deeply sampled blood TCRbeta repertoires from subjects exposed to, actively infected with, or recovered from COVID-19. The repertoires were made available in a free public database intended to serve as a resource for research on the immune response to SARS-CoV-2. Samples were obtained from the ongoing ImmuneRACE study (first 160 participants) and from some 1,200 subjects provided by 6 global collaborators. The sample metadata nearly always contained a de-identified subject ID, COVID-19 status, age in years and sex. Where HLA class I and class II types were available, the types were taken from metadata supplied by the sample provider, not from assay-based typing. Results and caveats for the whole study, not just this receptor: The quantity of clinical and demographic metadata differed by source and by participant and was supplied without curation.

As regards this clone: The antigen it recognizes is unknown. Base qualities are not at hand, and no much larger clone is one base apart.

One collaborating source in Seattle enrolled patients while the patients were actively infected and followed the patients over time throughout the course of disease. Collaborating institutions collected whole blood in K2EDTA tubes following their own protocols. Collaborator samples were shipped for TCRbeta analysis as frozen whole blood, isolated PBMCs, or DNA extracted from either sample type. TCRbeta CDR3 regions were amplified from genomic DNA using the immunoSEQ Assay, a bias-controlled multiplex PCR. Per the original workflow: The number of nucleated cells in each sample was estimated by amplification of reference gene primers within the assay. To quantify the absolute abundance of each unique TCRbeta CDR3 rearrangement, sequence reads were collapsed and filtered. For each sample, productive Simpson clonality was calculated as the square root of Simpson's diversity index over productive rearrangements. TCRdb's version of the immuneACCESS table is confined to in-frame rearrangements and falls short of the full clone set. An unresolved V gene accounts for under half of the shortfall where checked; the remainder is of unknown origin. D and trimming come from the DNA, and the V and J calls and clone size come from that table. The sample yields 250,000 to 350,000 clones; about 81% were counted once. In total, the top ten clones hold more than 1.1% of the sample.

The V end loses 9 bases and the J end loses 2 bases, and a stretch of 14 bases separates them. CDR1 MNHEY and CDR2 SMNVEV were looked up in the germline V gene (reference sequence). Spanning cysteine to phenylalanine, the CDR3 consists of 14 amino acids. Only CDR3 DNA is held: 42 bases, read in frame from base 1. This sequence originates from a human donor with COVID-19, enrolled during active disease. The donor label of this sample is uncertain. The rearrangement combines TRBV27 with TRBJ1-3; perhaps TRBD1 is the D gene, with 6 bases matching. Sequences were obtained from peripheral blood. The DNA reads as follows: TGTGCCAGTCTACAGGGCAGAACTGGAAACACCATATATTTT. Its coded protein is CASLQGRTGNTIYF.